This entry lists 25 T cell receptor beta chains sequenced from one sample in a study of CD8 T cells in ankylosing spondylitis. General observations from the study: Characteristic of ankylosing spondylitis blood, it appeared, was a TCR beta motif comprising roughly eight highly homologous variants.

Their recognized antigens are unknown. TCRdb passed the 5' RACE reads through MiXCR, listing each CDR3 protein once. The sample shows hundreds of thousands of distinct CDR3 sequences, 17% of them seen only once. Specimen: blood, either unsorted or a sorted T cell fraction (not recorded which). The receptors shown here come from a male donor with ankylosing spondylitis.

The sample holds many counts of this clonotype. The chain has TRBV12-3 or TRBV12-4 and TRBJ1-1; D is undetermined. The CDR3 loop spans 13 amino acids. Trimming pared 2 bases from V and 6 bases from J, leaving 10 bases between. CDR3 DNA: TGTGCCAGCAGTTTATCCAATTCGCCTGAAGCTTTCTTT. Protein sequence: CASSLSNSPEAFF.

The DNA of the CDR3 is TGTGCCAGCAGCTTGAGGGGGGGGCTCTACAATGAGCAGTTCTTC. Translation gives CASSLRGGLYNEQFF. The chain couples TRBV7-2 to TRBJ2-1; tentative D call: TRBD2 (7 bases). V shed 3 bases and J shed 3 bases, with 12 bases lying between them. Germline lookup yields CDR1 SGHTA and CDR2 FQGNSA. The CDR3 extends over 15 amino acids. The whole variable domain, filled in from reference TRBV7-2 and TRBJ2-1, reads GAGVSQSPSNKVTEKGKDVELRCDPISGHTALYWYRQSLGQGLEFLIYFQGNSAPDKSGLPSDRFSAERTGGSVSTLTIQRTQQEDSAVYLCASSLRGGLYNEQFFGPGTRLTVL.

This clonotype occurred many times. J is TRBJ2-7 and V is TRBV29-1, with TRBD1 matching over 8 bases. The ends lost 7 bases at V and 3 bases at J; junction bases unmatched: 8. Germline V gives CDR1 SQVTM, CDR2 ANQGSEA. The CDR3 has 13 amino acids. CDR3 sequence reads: CSACGTGNYEQYF. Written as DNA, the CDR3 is TGCAGCGCCTGTGGGACAGGAAACTACGAGCAGTACTTC.

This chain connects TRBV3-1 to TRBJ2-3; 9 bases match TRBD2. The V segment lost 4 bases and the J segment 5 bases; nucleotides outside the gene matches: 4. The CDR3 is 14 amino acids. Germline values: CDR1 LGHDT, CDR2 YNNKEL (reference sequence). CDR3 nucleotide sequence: TGTGCCAGCAGCCGACTAGCGGACGGAGATACGCAGTATTTT. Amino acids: CASSRLADGDTQYF.

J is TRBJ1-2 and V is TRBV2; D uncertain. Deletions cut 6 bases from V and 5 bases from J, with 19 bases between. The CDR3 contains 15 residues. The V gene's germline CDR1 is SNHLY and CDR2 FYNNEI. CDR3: CASRDRGGREYGYTF. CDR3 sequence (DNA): TGTGCCAGCAGGGATCGTGGCGGGCGAGAGTATGGCTACACCTTC.

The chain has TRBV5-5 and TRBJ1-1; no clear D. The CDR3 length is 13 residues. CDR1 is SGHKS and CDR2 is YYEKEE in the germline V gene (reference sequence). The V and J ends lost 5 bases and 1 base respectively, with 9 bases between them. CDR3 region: CASSGPRNTEAFF. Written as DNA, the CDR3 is TGTGCCAGCAGTGGCCCCCGGAACACTGAAGCTTTCTTT.

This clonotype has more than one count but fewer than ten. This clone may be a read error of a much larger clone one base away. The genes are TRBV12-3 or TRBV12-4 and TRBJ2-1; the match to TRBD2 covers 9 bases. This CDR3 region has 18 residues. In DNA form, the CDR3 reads TGTGCCTGCAGTTTAGCGCTATCGGGCGGGAGGGCCAGAAATGAGCAGTTCTTC. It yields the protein CACSLALSGGRARNEQFF.

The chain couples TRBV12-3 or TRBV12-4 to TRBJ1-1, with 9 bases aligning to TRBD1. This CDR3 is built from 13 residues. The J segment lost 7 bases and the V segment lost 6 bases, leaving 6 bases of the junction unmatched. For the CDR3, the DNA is TGTGCCAGCAGCCGGACAGGGGACAATGAAGCTTTCTTT. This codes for CASSRTGDNEAFF.

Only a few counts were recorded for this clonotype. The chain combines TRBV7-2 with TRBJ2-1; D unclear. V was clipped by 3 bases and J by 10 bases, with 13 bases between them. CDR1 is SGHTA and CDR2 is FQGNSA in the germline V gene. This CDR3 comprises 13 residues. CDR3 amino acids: CASSLQTKSEQFF. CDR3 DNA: TGTGCCAGCAGCTTGCAAACAAAAAGCGAGCAGTTCTTC.

DNA for the CDR3: TGTGCCCGCTCCTTACGTATAGCGGGAGGCCCTCCGAACACCGGGGAGCTGTTTTTT. Residues: CARSLRIAGGPPNTGELFF. The chain couples TRBV12-3 or TRBV12-4 to TRBJ2-2, with 10 nucleotides matching TRBD2. The CDR3 sequence is 19 residues long. With V trimmed by 11 bases and J by 0 bases, 18 bases remained unmatched.

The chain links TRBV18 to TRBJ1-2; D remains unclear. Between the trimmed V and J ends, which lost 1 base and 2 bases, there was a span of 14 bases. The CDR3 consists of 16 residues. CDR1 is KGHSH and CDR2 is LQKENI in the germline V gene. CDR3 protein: CASSPQSTVSNYGYTF. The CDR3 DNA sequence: TGTGCCAGCTCACCACAGAGTACCGTATCCAACTATGGCTACACCTTC.

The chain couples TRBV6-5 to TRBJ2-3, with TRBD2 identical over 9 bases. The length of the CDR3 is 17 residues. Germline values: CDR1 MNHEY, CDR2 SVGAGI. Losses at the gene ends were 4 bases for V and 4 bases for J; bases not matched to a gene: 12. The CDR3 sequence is CASSFSRRRGGPDTQYF. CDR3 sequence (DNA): TGTGCCAGCAGTTTCTCTCGGCGGCGGGGGGGACCAGATACGCAGTATTTT.

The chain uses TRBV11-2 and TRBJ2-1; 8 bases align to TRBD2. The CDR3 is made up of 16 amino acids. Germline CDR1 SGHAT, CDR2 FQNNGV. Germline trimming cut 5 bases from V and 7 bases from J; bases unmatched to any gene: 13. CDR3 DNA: TGTGCCAGCAGCCTCACGGGTCGGGGGGGCCAGAATGAGCAGTTCTTC. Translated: CASSLTGRGGQNEQFF.

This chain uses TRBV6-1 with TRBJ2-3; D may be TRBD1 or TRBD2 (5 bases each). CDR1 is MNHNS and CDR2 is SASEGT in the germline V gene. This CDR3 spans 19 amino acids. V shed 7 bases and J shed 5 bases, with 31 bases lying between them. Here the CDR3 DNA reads TGTGCCAGCATACCTTCCCCACTGAGAGGGGTGAAGCAGGTAGATACGCAGTATTTT. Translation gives CASIPSPLRGVKQVDTQYF.

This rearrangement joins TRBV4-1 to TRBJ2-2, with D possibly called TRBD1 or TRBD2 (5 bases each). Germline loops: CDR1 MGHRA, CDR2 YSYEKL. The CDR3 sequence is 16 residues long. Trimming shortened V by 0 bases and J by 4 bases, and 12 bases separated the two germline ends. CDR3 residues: CASSQDTGGGTGELFF. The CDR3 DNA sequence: TGCGCCAGCAGCCAAGATACAGGAGGAGGCACCGGGGAGCTGTTTTTT.

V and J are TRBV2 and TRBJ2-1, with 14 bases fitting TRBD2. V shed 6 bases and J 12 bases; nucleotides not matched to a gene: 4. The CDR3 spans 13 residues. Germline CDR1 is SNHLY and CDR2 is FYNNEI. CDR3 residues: CASRAGTSGRQFF. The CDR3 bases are TGTGCCAGCAGGGCCGGGACTAGCGGGAGGCAGTTCTTC.

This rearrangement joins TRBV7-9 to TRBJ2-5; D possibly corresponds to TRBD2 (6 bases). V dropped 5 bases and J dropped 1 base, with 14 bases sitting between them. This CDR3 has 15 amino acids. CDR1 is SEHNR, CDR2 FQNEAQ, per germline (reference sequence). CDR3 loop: CASSVWGVSQETQYF. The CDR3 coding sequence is TGTGCCAGCAGCGTGTGGGGGGTATCCCAAGAGACCCAGTACTTC.

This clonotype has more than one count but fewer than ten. The CDR3 region has the DNA TGTGCCAGCAGTCCTTATCCAAAGCGACAGGGCCGCTTAACATCAACTAATGAAAAACTGTTTTTT. Translating gives CASSPYPKRQGRLTSTNEKLFF. The chain carries TRBV6-4 and TRBJ1-4; TRBD1 agrees at 7 bases. V lost 5 bases to trimming and J lost 0 bases; unmatched junction nucleotides: 24. CDR3 size: 22 residues. The germline V gene encodes CDR1 MRHNA and CDR2 SNTAGT.

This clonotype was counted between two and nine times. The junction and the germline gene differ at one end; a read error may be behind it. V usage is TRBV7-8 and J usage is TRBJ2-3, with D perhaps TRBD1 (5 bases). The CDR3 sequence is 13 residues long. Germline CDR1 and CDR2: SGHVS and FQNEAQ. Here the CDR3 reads CASNLGGTDTQYF. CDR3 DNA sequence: TGTGCCAGCAACTTAGGGGGCACAGATACGCAGTATTTT.

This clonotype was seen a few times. The CDR3 here is CATSRKRGLATANTGELFF. Written as DNA, the CDR3 is TGTGCCACCAGCAGAAAAAGGGGACTAGCGACCGCGAACACCGGGGAGCTGTTTTTT. The rearrangement joins TRBV15 to TRBJ2-2, with 10 positions matching TRBD2. The V segment lost 2 bases and the J segment 0 bases; nucleotides outside the gene matches: 9. CDR1 and CDR2 from the germline V gene are LNHNV and YYDKDF (reference sequence). CDR3 length: 19 residues.

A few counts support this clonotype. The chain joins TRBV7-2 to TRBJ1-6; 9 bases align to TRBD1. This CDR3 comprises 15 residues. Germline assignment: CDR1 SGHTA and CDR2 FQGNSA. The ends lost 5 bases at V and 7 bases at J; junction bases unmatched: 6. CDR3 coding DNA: TGTGCCAGCAGCCCGGACAGGGGTTTAAATTCACCCCTCCACTTT. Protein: CASSPDRGLNSPLHF.

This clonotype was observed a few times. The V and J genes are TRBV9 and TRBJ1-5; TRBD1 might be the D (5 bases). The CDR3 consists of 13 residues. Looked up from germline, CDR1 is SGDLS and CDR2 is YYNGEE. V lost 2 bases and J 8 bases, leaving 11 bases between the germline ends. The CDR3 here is CASSVGTDKPQHF. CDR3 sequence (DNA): TGTGCCAGCAGCGTCGGGACTGATAAGCCCCAGCATTTT.

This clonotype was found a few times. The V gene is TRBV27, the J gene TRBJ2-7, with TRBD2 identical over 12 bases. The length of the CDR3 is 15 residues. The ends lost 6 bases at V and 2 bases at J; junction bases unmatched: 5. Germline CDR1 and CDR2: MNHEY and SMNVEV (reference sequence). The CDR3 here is CASRELAGGPYEQYF. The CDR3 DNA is TGTGCCAGCAGGGAACTAGCGGGGGGTCCCTACGAGCAGTACTTC.

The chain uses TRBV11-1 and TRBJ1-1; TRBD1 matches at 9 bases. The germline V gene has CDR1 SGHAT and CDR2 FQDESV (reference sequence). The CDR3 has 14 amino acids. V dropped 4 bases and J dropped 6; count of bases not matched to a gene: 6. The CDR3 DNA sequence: TGTGCCAGCAGCTGGGACAGGGCTAGGCCTGAAGCTTTCTTT. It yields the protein CASSWDRARPEAFF.

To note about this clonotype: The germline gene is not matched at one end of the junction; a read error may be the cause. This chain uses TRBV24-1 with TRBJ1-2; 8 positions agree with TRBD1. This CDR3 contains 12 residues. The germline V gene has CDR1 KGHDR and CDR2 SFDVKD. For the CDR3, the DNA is TGTGCCACCAGTGATTTTAGACAGGGGCTTCACTTC. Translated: CATSDFRQGLHF.